One and the same sample provided the 15 T cell receptor beta chains below, sequenced in a study of cytomegalovirus exposure and HLA in healthy donors. With 60 Vbeta and 13 Jbeta primers, the PCR was carried out. Sequencing was performed with immunoSEQ multiplex PCR; in TCRdb, only in-frame clones are kept and a portion is missing. Altogether 30,000 to 45,000 clones are present, roughly 88% being singletons, with the ten largest covering about an eighth. The specimen was PBMCs. Receptors were obtained from a woman aged 40 to 50 in good health and CMV-seropositive.

The rearrangement joins TRBV28 to TRBJ2-7, with 7 nucleotides matching TRBD1. V shed 8 bases and J 4 bases; nucleotides not matched to a gene: 5. Germline CDR1 MDHEN, CDR2 SYDVKM. The CDR3 contains 12 residues. The chain's CDR3 is CASGTDEYEQYF. The CDR3, as DNA: TGTGCCAGCGGGACAGATGAATACGAGCAGTACTTC.

CDR3 sequence: CASSRRLALQETQYF. In nucleotides, the CDR3 is TGCGCCAGCAGCCGGAGACTAGCACTCCAAGAGACCCAGTACTTC. This rearrangement joins TRBV4-1 to TRBJ2-5, with TRBD2 identical over 7 bases. The germline V gene encodes CDR1 MGHRA and CDR2 YSYEKL. CDR3 size: 15 residues. Trimming at V came to 4 bases and at J to 1 base, leaving 6 bases not matched to a gene.

Only one count was recorded for this clone. CDR3 bases: TGTGCCAGCAGTGATAGGGCAGGTCGGGGTGAGACCCAGTACTTC. Amino acid sequence: CASSDRAGRGETQYF. The chain joins TRBV2 to TRBJ2-5, with a weak D call TRBD2 (5 bases). V was clipped by 3 bases and J by 5 bases, with 16 bases between them. The CDR3 contains 15 residues. The germline CDR1 and CDR2 sequences are SNHLY and FYNNEI. Full variable domain (outside the CDR3, taken from reference TRBV2 and TRBJ2-5): EPEVTQTPSHQVTQMGQEVILRCVPISNHLYFYWYRQILGQKVEFLVSFYNNEISEKSEIFDDQFSVERPDGSNFTLKIRSTKLEDSAMYFCASSDRAGRGETQYFGPGTRLLVL.

The genes are TRBV6-1 and TRBJ1-5; 7 nucleotides match TRBD1. The CDR3 covers 17 residues. Trimming cost V 4 bases and J 1 base; bases outside gene matches: 10. From germline, CDR1 is MNHNS and CDR2 SASEGT. CDR3 region: CASSVDYRGRSNQPQHF. As DNA, the CDR3 is TGTGCCAGCAGTGTTGATTACAGGGGACGGAGCAATCAGCCCCAGCATTTT.

J is TRBJ1-1 and V is TRBV18; 8 nucleotides align to TRBD1. Germline CDR1 KGHSH, CDR2 LQKENI. Germline trimming cut 6 bases from V and 0 bases from J; bases unmatched to any gene: 3. CDR3 length: 14 amino acids. The CDR3 reads CASSTTGVNTEAFF. The CDR3 DNA is TGTGCCAGCTCCACGACAGGGGTGAACACTGAAGCTTTCTTT.

The CDR3 nucleotides are TGTGCCAGCAGTTACGCCAGACATGGCGTGGGTGGCTACACCTTC. Translating gives CASSYARHGVGGYTF. The chain recombines TRBV6-5 with TRBJ1-2; no firm D call. Germline V lookup: CDR1 MNHEY, CDR2 SVGAGI. Trimming took 2 bases from V and 7 from J, leaving 17 bases between them. The CDR3 length is 15 residues.

This chain joins TRBV5-5 and TRBJ2-4; tentatively, D is TRBD2 (6 bases). The length of the CDR3 is 13 residues. The ends were cut back, 2 bases at V and 5 bases at J, with 8 bases in the middle. Germline V gene lookup returns CDR1 SGHKS and CDR2 YYEKEE (reference sequence). CDR3 region: CASSLSGENIQYF. CDR3 DNA sequence: TGTGCCAGCAGCTTATCGGGGGAAAACATTCAGTACTTC.

This clone came up a few times. The chain is built from TRBV19 and TRBJ2-2; no clear D gene. From germline, CDR1 is LNHDA and CDR2 SQIVND (reference sequence). The V end was cut by 7 bases, the J end by 1 base, with 40 bases between. This CDR3 has 24 residues. DNA of the CDR3: TGTGCCAGTAAATTCTTAGGTCCTTTAATCCCGTGTGGCCAGCGTCTGTGGAACACCGGGGAGCTGTTTTTT. It encodes CASKFLGPLIPCGQRLWNTGELFF.

This clone occurred a few times. At one of its ends the junction is not consistent with the germline gene, which may arise from a read error. This sequence joins TRBV7-9 and TRBJ2-5, with D tentatively TRBD1 (5 bases). Judging by the DNA end, TRBJ2-7 fits better; the J call may be wrong. The V gene's germline CDR1 is SEHNR and CDR2 FQNEAQ (reference sequence). The CDR3 spans 16 residues. In DNA, the CDR3 is TGTTCCAGCAGCGCGCGGACATCCTATTCCCCCTACGAGCAGTACTTC. It encodes CSSSARTSYSPYEQYF.

J is TRBJ2-2 and V is TRBV6-6, with 8 bases that match TRBD2. CDR3 length equals 16 residues. The V gene end was trimmed by 4 bases and the J gene end by 6 bases; junction bases not matched to a gene: 10. The germline V gene has CDR1 MNHNY and CDR2 SVGAGI (reference sequence). The CDR3 here is CASSSLPAGGPGELFF. The CDR3 region has the DNA TGTGCCAGCAGTTCCCTACCCGCGGGGGGTCCCGGGGAGCTGTTTTTT.

The rearrangement joins TRBV5-1 to TRBJ2-7; D might be TRBD1 (5 bases). This CDR3 is built from 13 residues. Trimming left V 7 bases short and J 6 bases short, with 17 bases between. Germline V gives CDR1 SGHRS, CDR2 YFSETQ. CDR3 sequence (DNA): TGCGCCAGCCGATCGGGTCAGGGCGGCGAGCAGTACTTC. The encoded protein is CASRSGQGGEQYF.

The chain joins TRBV19 to TRBJ2-7, with 9 nucleotides matching TRBD1. Trimming at V came to 6 bases and at J to 1 base, leaving 7 bases not matched to a gene. Germline CDR1 and CDR2: LNHDA and SQIVND (reference sequence). This CDR3 contains 15 residues. DNA of the CDR3: TGTGCCAGTAGCGCCGGGACAGGGCCATCCTACGAGCAGTACTTC. This gives the protein CASSAGTGPSYEQYF. Filled out from reference TRBV19 and TRBJ2-7, the complete variable domain reads DGGITQSPKYLFRKEGQNVTLSCEQNLNHDAMYWYRQDPGQGLRLIYYSQIVNDFQKGDIAEGYSVSREKKESFPLTVTSAQKNPTAFYLCASSAGTGPSYEQYFGPGTRLTVT.

V is TRBV6-4 and J is TRBJ2-3, with a tentative D call TRBD1 (6 bases). The CDR3 sequence is 16 residues long. V was shortened by 3 bases and J by 2 bases, with 15 bases between the two germline ends. Per germline, CDR1 MRHNA and CDR2 SNTAGT. The CDR3 protein is CASSESVGAFTDTQYF. As DNA, the CDR3 is TGTGCCAGCAGTGAGTCGGTGGGGGCCTTCACAGATACGCAGTATTTT.

V gene TRBV6-6 combines with J gene TRBJ1-2; tentatively, D is TRBD1 (5 bases). V was trimmed by 4 bases and J by 6 bases, leaving 12 bases between them. CDR1 is MNHNY and CDR2 is SVGAGI in the germline V gene (reference sequence). The CDR3 loop spans 13 amino acids. CDR3 region: CASSSLREDGYTF. As DNA, the CDR3 is TGTGCCAGCAGTTCTCTCAGGGAAGATGGCTACACCTTC.

This chain uses TRBV4-2 with TRBJ1-5, with TRBD1 as a possible D gene (5 bases). There are 17 residues in the CDR3. Germline assignment: CDR1 LGHNA and CDR2 YNFKEQ. V lost 5 bases to trimming and J lost 5 bases, with 22 bases between them. CDR3 sequence (DNA): TGTGCCAGCAGCTCTCGGGGGGGACGGCGGGTGGATCAGCCCCAGCATTTT. Translated: CASSSRGGRRVDQPQHF.